These 3 T cell receptor beta chains came from one sample sequenced in a study of identical twins. TCRdb recomputed calls from the 5' RACE reads with MiXCR, one row per CDR3 protein. This sample has about 470,000 distinct CDR3 sequences, with 20% to 30% found just once. This sample was shared with a second study, whose subject was T cells expressing NK-cell markers.

The material sequenced was CD4+ T cells sorted from blood. The receptors were sampled from a woman aged 18-29 years in good health.

This clonotype showed up many times. The chain recombines TRBV9 with TRBJ1-1; D unresolved. CDR1 SGDLS and CDR2 YYNGEE come from the germline V gene. CDR3 length: 12 residues. The V and J ends lost 3 bases and 4 bases respectively, with 7 bases between them. This CDR3 reads CASSDTRTEAFF. The CDR3 region has the DNA TGTGCCAGCAGCGATACACGCACTGAAGCTTTCTTT.

J is TRBJ2-2 and V is TRBV15; TRBD1 might be the D (5 bases). Germline-derived CDR1 and CDR2 are LNHNV and YYDKDF (reference sequence). This CDR3 is built from 15 residues. With 4 bases removed from V and 6 bases from J, the gap between germline ends came to 15 bases. CDR3 loop: CATSKSQGWAGELFF. The CDR3 nucleotides are TGTGCCACCAGCAAGTCGCAGGGCTGGGCCGGGGAGCTGTTTTTT.

This clonotype was observed once. V and J are TRBV5-1 and TRBJ1-2, with D maybe TRBD1 (6 bases). Germline-derived CDR1 and CDR2 are SGHRS and YFSETQ. CDR3 length: 13 amino acids. Trimming removed 0 bases from V and 10 bases from J, with 13 bases in between. The CDR3 loop is CASSLEDRFNYTF. Written as DNA, the CDR3 is TGCGCCAGCAGCTTGGAAGACAGGTTTAACTACACCTTC.